This T cell receptor beta chain originates from a study of blood T cells in healthy people across ages. General study results and limits: Older age went with lower TCR beta diversity per million T cells, in a roughly linear way. As naive T cell percentage varied, TCR beta diversity correlated strongly with it. The authors considered diversity estimates from one million T cells to be underestimates. In long-lived donors, naive CD4+ cell counts and diversity exceeded those of aged donors.

Comment on this clonotype: What it binds is unknown.

The CDR3 has 13 amino acids. The germline V and J ends were trimmed by 1 base and 5 bases, with 8 bases remaining between them. Germline V gene data show CDR1 as KGHSY and CDR2 as FQNENV. The use of a sample-barcoded 5' primer and a J-beta primer mix characterized a second PCR of about 7 to 12 cycles. TCRdb recomputed calls from the 5' RACE reads with MiXCR, one row per CDR3 protein. The data contain 580,000 or so distinct CDR3 sequences, roughly 48% of them singletons. Material for sequencing was blood. The sequence derives from an elderly man in good health. The chain uses TRBV16 and TRBJ1-1; D is unclear. Here the CDR3 reads CASSQLGVTEAFF. The CDR3 DNA sequence: TGTGCCAGCAGCCAATTAGGTGTTACTGAAGCTTTCTTT.